The 9 T cell receptor beta chains presented below share a single source sample, sequenced in a study of T cell responses to AZD1222 COVID-19 vaccine. Produced via immunoSEQ multiplex PCR; TCRdb's table is partial and in-frame only. The table records 150,000 to 200,000 clones, about 89% of them present only once. The sequencing used peripheral blood, collected on day 0 of AZD1222 vaccination. The receptors derive from an adult in good health.

This clone was observed a single time. The rearrangement links TRBV9 to TRBJ2-7; unclear D gene. V was trimmed by 0 bases and J by 2 bases, leaving 9 bases between them. Germline V gene data show CDR1 as SGDLS and CDR2 as YYNGEE. The CDR3 is made up of 14 amino acids. CDR3 region: CASSVVPDTYEQYF. The CDR3 DNA reads as TGTGCCAGCAGCGTAGTTCCAGACACCTACGAGCAGTACTTC.

This clone was seen a handful of times. This chain joins TRBV6-2 or TRBV6-3 and TRBJ1-1; D uncertain. The germline V gene encodes CDR1 MNHEY and CDR2 SVGEGT. Deletions cut 2 bases from V and 5 bases from J, with 3 bases between. The CDR3 consists of 11 residues. The CDR3 DNA is TGTGCCAGCAGTTACGTGACTGAAGCTTTCTTT. Amino acid sequence: CASSYVTEAFF.

This clone turned up a few times. The chain has TRBV6-6 and TRBJ2-2, with D tentatively TRBD2 (5 bases). V was clipped by 4 bases and J by 6 bases, with 15 bases between them. The CDR3 spans 15 residues. Germline V gene data show CDR1 as MNHNY and CDR2 as SVGAGI (reference sequence). The CDR3 spells CASSSPGRVAGELFF. CDR3 nucleotide sequence: TGTGCCAGCAGTTCACCGGGAAGAGTTGCCGGGGAGCTGTTTTTT.

The V call is TRBV5-1, the J call TRBJ2-5; tentatively, D is TRBD1 (6 bases). The germline V and J ends were trimmed by 4 bases and 2 bases, with 15 bases remaining between them. The CDR3 totals 15 residues. Germline V gene data show CDR1 as SGHRS and CDR2 as YFSETQ. CDR3 bases: TGCGCCAGCAGCGTCGGACAGATGGGACAAGAGACCCAGTACTTC. Translated, it gives CASSVGQMGQETQYF.

The V call is TRBV19, the J call TRBJ1-5, with TRBD1 as a possible D gene (5 bases). CDR3 size: 15 residues. CDR1 and CDR2 (germline): LNHDA, SQIVND (reference sequence). Trimming shortened V by 6 bases and J by 2 bases, and 14 bases separated the two germline ends. The CDR3 is CASRGPLAGNQPQHF. Written as DNA, the CDR3 is TGTGCCAGTAGGGGGCCACTAGCGGGCAATCAGCCCCAGCATTTT.

This sequence joins TRBV27 and TRBJ2-1, with D perhaps TRBD1 (7 bases). Germline lookup yields CDR1 MNHEY and CDR2 SMNVEV (reference sequence). This CDR3 spans 14 amino acids. Trimming left V 8 bases short and J 3 bases short, with 14 bases between. CDR3 nucleotide sequence: TGTGCCAGCCGCGCCAGGGGGGTCTACAATGAGCAGTTCTTC. This encodes CASRARGVYNEQFF.

The genes are TRBV15 and TRBJ1-4; D is possibly TRBD1 (5 bases). CDR3 length: 16 residues. Looked up from germline, CDR1 is LNHNV and CDR2 is YYDKDF (reference sequence). The V end lost 0 bases, the J end lost 2 bases, and 10 bases lay between the germline ends. Here the CDR3 reads CATSREWAGTNEKLFF. As DNA, the CDR3 is TGTGCCACCAGCAGAGAGTGGGCAGGGACTAATGAAAAACTGTTTTTT.

This clone was seen a single time. The chain combines TRBV19 with TRBJ1-5; 8 bases agree with TRBD1. This CDR3 is 15 amino acids long. The junction had 4 bases not matched to a gene; V was cut back by 6 bases and J by 0 bases. Germline CDR1 LNHDA, CDR2 SQIVND (reference sequence). The CDR3 reads CASRTTGDSNQPQHF. The CDR3 region has the DNA TGTGCCAGTAGAACGACAGGGGATAGCAATCAGCCCCAGCATTTT.

This chain links TRBV7-9 with TRBJ2-3, with 7 bases matching TRBD1. Germline CDR1 is SEHNR and CDR2 is FQNEAQ (reference sequence). The CDR3 loop spans 14 amino acids. The ends lost 3 bases at V and 4 bases at J; junction bases unmatched: 4. The CDR3 DNA reads TGTGCCAGCAGCTTTGAGACAGGGTCAGATACGCAGTATTTT. Its translation: CASSFETGSDTQYF.